This T cell receptor beta chain derives from a study of shared clonotypes between healthy human individuals (dated by TCRdb to 2020 to 2022). Concerning the study at large: Two women and a few men aged 18 to 49 years were included in the cohort. For each donor, CD4 naive and CD4 memory were each given three plates, CD8 naive was given two plates, and CD8 memory was given one plate. Blood TCR repertoires of a handful of healthy adults were deeply sequenced to estimate repertoire size and the extent of clonotype sharing between individuals. Different laboratories and diverse techniques were used to prepare libraries and sequence TCR repertoires, to increase sequencing depth and limit assay-specific biases. Each donor's leukapheresis produced roughly between roughly 0.94 and 9.5 billion PBMCs.

This clone was seen more than once but under ten times. Its antigen remains undetermined. There are no base qualities to consult, and no much larger clone falls within one base. What the authors observed across the whole study: Compared with non-shared clonotypes, clonotypes shared by all four sorted-subset donors had higher generation probabilities. Based on pairwise subsampling, the degree of clonotype sharing among donors was expected to be affected by sequencing depth. Naive subsets generally had larger estimated clonotype richness than memory subsets did. Rarefaction of sorted-subset datasets indicated incomplete sequencing despite the large sequencing depth. The genetic and exposure-history diversity represented was limited by the small number of donors. Across a few donors, approximately 4.6% of naive CD4, roughly 3.5% of naive CD8, around 2.1% of memory CD4, and roughly 0.4% of memory CD8 clonotypes were shared. Sampling was limited to blood, and TCR repertoires in tissue likely differ from TCR repertoires in blood.

The donors were healthy, HIV-negative adults who had no recently reported acute infections or vaccinations. Every donor was a Caucasian adult living in Nashville, Tennessee, USA. CD4+ T cells were enriched through magnetic negative selection, after which naive cells were positively selected on CD45RA and the remaining negative fraction served as the memory subset. Blood was obtained by leukapheresis, after which PBMCs were separated by Ficoll-Histopaque density gradient centrifugation and cryopreserved in liquid nitrogen vapor phase. Analytical flow cytometry was used to check the purity and quantity of every magnetically sorted T cell population. Genomic DNA was isolated from each sorted fraction and quantified by UV absorbance on a Nanodrop 2000c. V drops 4 bases and J drops 10 bases, leaving 20 bases in between. The CDR3 runs 16 residues from the cysteine to the phenylalanine. The kept DNA is CDR3 alone, 48 bases in frame from the first base. The germline V gene specifies SGHTA as CDR1 and FQGNSA as CDR2.

TCR CDR3 regions were amplified from genomic DNA by multiplex PCR using the deep immunoSEQ assay. Extracted genomic DNA from each cell subset was spread evenly across all wells of several immunoSEQ 96-well plates, with each plate serving as a replicate. For sorted subsets, approximately 210 ng genomic DNA, equal to some 28,000 T cell genomes, was loaded into each replicate PCR. Purified libraries were quantified with a Qubit 3.0 fluorometer, sized on a Bioanalyzer 2100, and re-quantified with the KAPA Library Quantification kit. Every immunoSEQ 96-well plate was sequenced on a separate single-read 150-cycle Illumina NextSeq 550 flow cell. The authors' analysis ran thus. Because the immunoSEQ output held only junctional sequences and lacked quality scores, the filtering could not match the filtering applied to full-length reads. Sequences were annotated with PyIR, a Python wrapper for IgBLAST v1.9, and V/J genes and CDR3 were assigned using IMGT germline references. Any read was removed if the V/J assignment was weak (E-value above 1e-6), the CDR3 was missing, or the read contained stop codons, out-of-frame junctions, or ambiguous translated residues. V3J clonotypes were defined by identical inferred V gene, J gene, and CDR3 amino acid sequence. The percentage overlap between two repertoires was calculated by dividing the number of shared unique clonotypes by the size of the smaller repertoire. Three approaches were used to assess repertoire richness: RTK rarefaction, the Chao1 estimator, and Recon v2.1 estimates of unobserved clonotypes. For all TCRbeta clonotypes obtained by the gDNA method from a handful of donors, generation probabilities were computed with OLGA. Drawn from immuneACCESS, this table holds only the in-frame rearrangements with V and J called that TCRdb kept. Clones are partly lost; checked studies trace under half to an unresolved V gene and leave the rest unexplained. Clonal size and the V and J genes are those of that table, whereas D and trimming came from the DNA. The sample table records over a million clones; roughly 80% of these occur just once. About 1.5% of the sample is held by the ten biggest clonotypes.

The source is a man aged 18 to 30 in good health. Recombination joined TRBV7-2 with TRBJ1-6, with TRBD1 perhaps the D gene, on 5 matching bases. The sequencing sample was made of memory CD4+ T cells sorted from blood. The cell subset or site tag for this specimen amounts to: CD45RA-negative fraction. Here the CDR3 is given as CASSSAEGGGRSPLHF. The sequenced DNA is TGTGCCAGCAGCTCAGCGGAGGGCGGGGGGAGATCACCCCTCCACTTT.